Reported below is one TCR beta chain. Its antigen is not known. Using immunoSEQ multiplex PCR, the repertoire was profiled, and TCRdb retains in-frame clones only, with some absent. The table lists approximately 9,700 clones, approximately 72% of them singletons. The sample originates from a study of tumor-infiltrating lymphocytes in localized non-small cell lung cancer. Study background: Resected tumor was paired with non-adjacent uninvolved lung from the same patient.

The CDR3 runs to 14 residues. V was trimmed by 4 bases and J by 6 bases, leaving 12 bases between them. Germline CDR1 is SGHVS and CDR2 is FNYEAQ. Whole-study findings and limits: TCR sequencing covered a subset of patients with enough tissue. IM1 and IM2 tumors showed no difference in T-cell fraction.

The TCR comes from a human donor with non-small cell lung cancer. Source material: uninvolved lung tissue not adjacent to the tumor. The chain has TRBV7-6 and TRBJ2-2; D is uncertain. The CDR3 region is CASSSQEWAGELFF. CDR3 DNA: TGTGCCAGCAGCTCCCAGGAGTGGGCCGGGGAGCTGTTTTTT. Variable domain in full (rest from reference TRBV7-6 and TRBJ2-2): GAGVSQSPRYKVTKRGQDVALRCDPISGHVSLYWYRQALGQGPEFLTYFNYEAQQDKSGLPNDRFSAERPEGSISTLTIQRTEQRDSAMYRCASSSQEWAGELFFGEGSRLTVL.